This T cell receptor beta chain is drawn from a study of blood T cell repertoires in COVID-19. Overall study context: The United States, Italy and Spain were the sources of the acute and convalescent COVID-19 samples. The cDNA or gDNA used as material had been derived from T cells, B-cell-depleted T cells, or PBMCs.

This CDR3 has 13 residues. The V gene's germline CDR1 is MNHEY and CDR2 SVGEGT. The V and J ends lost 2 bases and 6 bases respectively, with 10 bases between them. Per the original methods: Scientists estimated how many nucleated cells there were by amplifying reference gene primers. Clones were read by immunoSEQ multiplex PCR, and TCRdb kept only the in-frame ones, dropping some. From that table come the V and J calls and clone size; the DNA was used to work out D and trimming. The sample records under 300,000 clones, 86% being singletons. The specimen was peripheral blood. This receptor was obtained from a woman between 25 and 40 years old with active or convalescent COVID-19. The rearrangement joins TRBV6-2 or TRBV6-3 to TRBJ2-5; weak D call: TRBD1 (6 bases). The chain's CDR3 is CASSYLTGKTQYF. The CDR3, as DNA: TGTGCCAGCAGTTACCTCACAGGGAAGACCCAGTACTTC.